The 13 T cell receptor delta chains below all came from one sample that was sequenced in a study of gamma-delta T cells after stem cell transplantation. TCRdb re-called the RT-PCR reads using CATT. The repertoire consists of under 4,500 delta-chain clones, with 16% occurring once and the leading ten covering around 13%. The sample comprised gamma-delta T cells. Every receptor here comes from a human donor. It is not recorded whose cells these are; they may come from a transplant donor.

By share, this clone ranks as medium-sized. This sample also contains other DNA sequences that code for the same CDR3. The chain employs TRDV2 and TRDJ1, with D tentatively TRDD2 (6 bases). V was trimmed by 1 base and J by 2 bases, leaving 16 bases between them. CDR1 and CDR2 from the germline V gene are GEAIGNYY and EKD. The CDR3 spans 16 residues. The CDR3: CACDTLLRAATDKLIF. The CDR3 DNA is TGTGCCTGTGACACTCTCCTACGGGCGGCTACCGATAAACTCATCTTT.

This chain links TRDV2 with TRDJ1; 9 nucleotides align to TRDD3. Germline V gives CDR1 GEAIGNYY, CDR2 EKD. V shed 0 bases and J 0 bases; nucleotides not matched to a gene: 16. The CDR3 consists of 20 residues. The CDR3 DNA reads TGTGCCTGTGACACCGTTCTACTGGGGGAACACCCTAAGTACACCGATAAACTCATCTTT. This gives the protein CACDTVLLGEHPKYTDKLIF.

This clone was recorded a few times. The CDR3 bases are TGTGCCTGTGACATCATTTCTGATCGATCGACCCCGCTCATCTTT. Amino acid sequence: CACDIISDRSTPLIF. This chain connects TRDV2 to TRDJ1; no firm D call. CDR3 length equals 15 residues. V gave up 2 bases and J gave up 11 bases, with 23 bases separating them. Germline assignment: CDR1 GEAIGNYY and CDR2 EKD.

A remark on this clone: A far more abundant clone sits one base away, making this likely a read error. The chain joins TRDV2 to TRDJ1; 8 nucleotides agree with TRDD3. Germline CDR1 reads GEAIGNYY; CDR2 reads EKD. V lost 0 bases, J lost 0 bases, and 17 bases stayed unmatched. This CDR3 has 20 amino acids. This CDR3 reads CACDTAARGVLGGDTDKLIF. The CDR3 region has the DNA TGTGCCTGTGACACCGCGGCTCGCGGAGTACTGGGGGGAGACACCGATAAACTCATCTTT.

The J gene is TRDJ1, the V gene TRDV2, with TRDD3 identical over 9 bases. V lost 0 bases, J lost 0 bases, and 22 bases stayed unmatched. The CDR3 is 22 residues long. CDR1 GEAIGNYY and CDR2 EKD come from the germline V gene. Here the CDR3 reads CACDTLSERGDTTYLYTDKLIF. Here the CDR3 DNA reads TGTGCCTGTGACACCTTGAGTGAAAGGGGGGATACCACCTACTTGTACACCGATAAACTCATCTTT.

A few counts support this clone. A far bigger clonotype differs at one base, so this is likely a read error. The sample holds other DNA sequences that translate to the same CDR3. The CDR3 region is CACDTPNSGGYQSSWDTRQMFF. The CDR3 DNA reads as TGTGCCTGTGACACTCCCAACTCCGGGGGATACCAAAGCTCCTGGGACACCCGACAGATGTTTTTC. The rearrangement joins TRDV2 to TRDJ3; 9 nucleotides line up with TRDD3. Per the germline V gene, CDR1 is GEAIGNYY and CDR2 is EKD. The CDR3 loop spans 22 amino acids. With 1 base clipped from V and 0 bases from J, the junction kept 15 bases outside the gene matches.

The chain carries TRDV2 and TRDJ1; D is uncertain. The CDR3 is 16 amino acids. V was trimmed by 4 bases and J by 0 bases, leaving 17 bases between them. Germline V gene data show CDR1 as GEAIGNYY and CDR2 as EKD. The CDR3 spells CACDSAGETYTDKLIF. CDR3 nucleotides: TGTGCCTGTGATAGCGCCGGAGAGACGTACACCGATAAACTCATCTTT.

This clone has a handful of counts. This may be a read error: a much more frequent sequence differs by one nucleotide. This sample also contains other DNA sequences that code for the same CDR3. The V and J genes are TRDV2 and TRDJ1; D remains ambiguous. The V gene lost 0 bases and the J gene lost 5 bases, with 18 bases spanning the gap. This CDR3 spans 16 amino acids. Looked up from germline, CDR1 is GEAIGNYY and CDR2 is EKD. The CDR3 bases are TGTGCCTGTGACACCGTCTCCCAACCCACCGGGGATAAACTCATCTTT. It specifies CACDTVSQPTGDKLIF.

This clone has just one count. A much larger clone sits a single nucleotide away, making a read error possible. V is TRDV2 and J is TRDJ1, with 12 bases lining up with TRDD3. V shed 3 bases and J 1 base; nucleotides not matched to a gene: 23. Germline CDR1 and CDR2: GEAIGNYY and EKD. The CDR3 contains 22 residues. The CDR3 sequence: CACDPVSDRGTGGYLSTDKLIF. CDR3 DNA: TGTGCCTGTGACCCGGTGTCAGACCGGGGAACTGGGGGATACTTGTCCACCGATAAACTCATCTTT.

This clone has a handful of counts. The V and J genes are TRDV2 and TRDJ1, with 13 positions matching TRDD3. With V trimmed by 3 bases and J by 1 base, 10 bases remained unmatched. The CDR3 runs to 18 residues. Per the germline V gene, CDR1 is GEAIGNYY and CDR2 is EKD. CDR3 in amino acids: CACDGVLGDTRVTDKLIF. CDR3 nucleotides: TGTGCCTGTGACGGAGTACTGGGGGATACGCGGGTCACCGATAAACTCATCTTT.

This clone occurred once. With a far larger clone one base away, a read error is the likely cause. The same CDR3 also results from other DNA sequences found in this sample. The chain combines TRDV2 with TRDJ3; 13 bases line up with TRDD3. The V gene's germline CDR1 is GEAIGNYY and CDR2 EKD. This CDR3 has 20 amino acids. The V segment lost 1 base and the J segment 1 base; nucleotides outside the gene matches: 6. Here the CDR3 DNA reads TGTGCCTGTGACACTGTACTGGGGGATACGGTTTCCTGGGACACCCGACAGATGTTTTTC. This translates into CACDTVLGDTVSWDTRQMFF.

As regards this clone: A much more abundant neighbour one base away suggests this may be a read error. The chain links TRDV2 to TRDJ1; TRDD3 matches 12 bases. The CDR3 spans 20 residues. The germline CDR1 and CDR2 sequences are GEAIGNYY and EKD. The V and J ends lost 0 bases and 0 bases, in that order; junction bases with no gene match: 13. The CDR3: CACDTLSPGGYGGNTDKLIF. DNA for the CDR3: TGTGCCTGTGACACCCTTAGTCCTGGGGGATACGGAGGAAACACCGATAAACTCATCTTT.

V is TRDV2 and J is TRDJ1; 8 bases agree with TRDD3. Germline V CDR1 and CDR2: GEAIGNYY, EKD. V shed 0 bases and J 13 bases; nucleotides not matched to a gene: 30. CDR3 size: 20 residues. The DNA of the CDR3 is TGTGCCTGTGACACCGTCGGTGTTGGGGGATCGACTTCTTACACCGATACACCCATCTTT. It is translated as CACDTVGVGGSTSYTDTPIF.